This record covers a single T cell receptor (beta chain). Its antigen remains unidentified. The junction differs from germline at one of its ends, possibly a read error. The data derive from a study of vaccination effects on CD4 cells after COVID-19. This CDR3 is built from 14 residues. Germline lookup yields CDR1 SSHAT and CDR2 FNYEAQ (reference sequence). Under the ViraFEST assay, PBMC were stimulated with viral peptide pools so that antigen-specific CD4+ T cells expanded. Sequencing was performed afterwards. CD4+ T cell isolation took place after 10 days of culture. Participants received two doses of either the BNT162b2 or mRNA-1273 vaccine. The protocol was immunoSEQ multiplex PCR, while the TCRdb copy is restricted to in-frame clones and leaves out a portion. The top ten hold around 23% of the sample, which has about 15,000 clones, 70% to 80% seen once.

The sample here was CD4+ T cells from PBMCs cultured with HCoV-NL63 spike peptides, taken after COVID-19 vaccination. The origin of this receptor is a human donor who received a COVID-19 vaccine. The chain recombines TRBV7-7 with TRBJ2-3; 10 positions agree with TRBD1. CDR3 region: CASSPDRGGDTQYF. CDR3 coding DNA: TGTGCTAGCAGCCCGGACAGGGGGGGAGATACGCAGTATTTT. Looking up the rest from reference TRBV7-7 and TRBJ2-3 gives the full variable domain: GAGVSQSPRYKVTKRGQDVTLRCDPISSHATLYWYQQALGQGPEFLTYFNYEAQPDKSGLPSDRFSAERPEGSISTLTIQRTEQRDSAMYRCASSPDRGGDTQYFGPGTRLTVL.